Following are 23 T cell receptor beta chains from one sample sequenced in a study of cytomegalovirus exposure and HLA in healthy donors. In the PCR, 60 Vbeta and 13 Jbeta primers were used. Assay: immunoSEQ multiplex PCR; the TCRdb copy retains only in-frame clones and omits some. Here the sample table reports under 70,000 clones. Material: PBMCs. These receptors were obtained from a man aged 50 to 59 in good health and CMV-seropositive.

The gene calls are TRBV5-6 and TRBJ2-7; 7 bases are shared with TRBD2. Looked up from germline, CDR1 is SGHDT and CDR2 is YYEEEE. CDR3 size: 16 residues. V shed 4 bases, J shed 0 bases, and the junction held 10 bases outside the gene matches. The CDR3 region has the DNA TGTGCCAGCAGCCCTCGGGGGGAGGGTGGCTCCTACGAGCAGTACTTC. Protein: CASSPRGEGGSYEQYF.

The chain couples TRBV5-1 to TRBJ2-7; TRBD1 aligns across 8 bases. The CDR3 extends over 14 amino acids. CDR1 is SGHRS, CDR2 YFSETQ, per germline. After removal of 4 bases from V and 6 bases from J, the junction contained 9 bases not matched to a gene. The chain's CDR3 is CASSAGGSGSEQYF. The DNA for the CDR3 is TGCGCCAGCAGCGCAGGGGGCTCTGGCTCCGAGCAGTACTTC.

CDR3 bases: TGCGCCAGCAGCCAGGGGACTGGAATGGGCACCATATATTTT. Amino acid sequence: CASSQGTGMGTIYF. This chain connects TRBV4-3 to TRBJ1-3; possible D gene TRBD1, 5 bases. Germline CDR1 and CDR2: LGHNA and YSLEER. Between the trimmed V and J ends, which lost 3 bases and 9 bases, there was a span of 15 bases. CDR3 length: 14 residues.

The J gene is TRBJ2-7, the V gene TRBV18; the D gene is possibly TRBD2 (8 bases). V was pared by 6 bases and J by 0 bases, with 18 bases between. CDR1 and CDR2 from the germline V gene are KGHSH and LQKENI. The CDR3 loop spans 16 amino acids. CDR3 sequence: CASSEQGTRSSYEQYF. CDR3 nucleotide sequence: TGTGCCAGCTCGGAACAGGGGACTAGGAGCTCCTACGAGCAGTACTTC.

V gene TRBV6-8 combines with J gene TRBJ2-7; tentatively, D is TRBD2 (8 bases). The germline V gene encodes CDR1 MNHGY and CDR2 SAAAGT. V was trimmed by 3 bases and J by 2 bases, leaving 14 bases between them. This CDR3 has 15 amino acids. The CDR3 sequence is CASSYREGAPYEQYF. Here the CDR3 DNA reads TGTGCCAGCAGTTATCGGGAGGGGGCCCCCTACGAGCAGTACTTC.

The rearrangement links TRBV4-3 to TRBJ2-1; 7 bases fit TRBD1. This CDR3 spans 15 amino acids. Germline V gene data show CDR1 as LGHNA and CDR2 as YSLEER. Trimming cost V 4 bases and J 7 bases; bases outside gene matches: 10. CDR3 coding DNA: TGCGCCAGCAGCCTCGACAGGGTTGTGGGGAATGAGCAGTTCTTC. It yields the protein CASSLDRVVGNEQFF.

This rearrangement joins TRBV27 to TRBJ2-7; TRBD2 aligns across 7 bases. The J segment lost 6 bases and the V segment lost 3 bases, leaving 5 bases of the junction unmatched. In germline, CDR1 is MNHEY, CDR2 SMNVEV (reference sequence). CDR3 length: 13 amino acids. The CDR3, as DNA: TGTGCCAGCAGTTTGGCGGGAGCGAGCGAGCAGTACTTC. Protein: CASSLAGASEQYF.

CDR3 nucleotide sequence: TGTGCCAGCAGCCAAGGGGACAGGGTCCCCTACGAGCAGTACTTC. Translation: CASSQGDRVPYEQYF. V usage is TRBV4-2 and J usage is TRBJ2-7, with 9 bases that match TRBD1. Germline values: CDR1 LGHNA, CDR2 YNFKEQ. The CDR3 is 15 residues long. J lost 2 bases, V lost 1 base, and 3 bases had no gene match.

J is TRBJ1-2 and V is TRBV7-6, with D maybe TRBD1 (6 bases). V dropped 5 bases and J dropped 8 bases, with 21 bases sitting between them. The CDR3 consists of 15 residues. Germline assignment: CDR1 SGHVS and CDR2 FNYEAQ. The CDR3 spells CASSPDRTQIWGYTF. CDR3 nucleotides: TGTGCCAGCAGCCCCGACAGGACTCAGATATGGGGCTACACCTTC.

CDR3 sequence: CASSLAIQAGTAQETQYF. The CDR3 DNA reads as TGCGCCAGCAGCTTGGCAATCCAGGCGGGGACAGCACAAGAGACCCAGTACTTC. The chain carries TRBV5-1 and TRBJ2-5; D may be TRBD1 (7 bases). Germline-derived CDR1 and CDR2 are SGHRS and YFSETQ. The CDR3 length is 18 residues. V was trimmed by 0 bases and J by 2 bases, leaving 20 bases between them.

The CDR3 sequence is CASSHSTGLGDTEAFF. The CDR3 bases are TGTGCCAGCAGCCATAGCACAGGGTTGGGGGACACTGAAGCTTTCTTT. This rearrangement joins TRBV4-2 to TRBJ1-1, with D tentatively TRBD1 (6 bases). This CDR3 region has 16 residues. Germline CDR1 and CDR2: LGHNA and YNFKEQ. V lost 3 bases and J 3 bases, leaving 17 bases between the germline ends.

The rearrangement joins TRBV13 to TRBJ2-7, with 10 bases fitting TRBD1. The germline gives CDR1 PRHDT, CDR2 FYEKMQ (reference sequence). The junction had 2 bases not matched to a gene; V was cut back by 0 bases and J by 3 bases. This CDR3 is built from 15 residues. CDR3 amino acids: CASSLGGQGIYEQYF. CDR3 DNA: TGTGCCAGCAGCTTAGGGGGACAGGGGATCTACGAGCAGTACTTC.

The chain is built from TRBV7-2 and TRBJ1-5, with 9 bases aligning to TRBD1. The CDR3 is 15 amino acids. The germline V gene encodes CDR1 SGHTA and CDR2 FQGNSA. The J segment lost 1 base and the V segment lost 5 bases, leaving 3 bases of the junction unmatched. The CDR3 reads CASSEQGASNQPQHF. The CDR3 coding sequence is TGTGCCAGCAGCGAACAGGGGGCGAGCAATCAGCCCCAGCATTTT.

This chain uses TRBV18 with TRBJ2-7; possible D gene TRBD1, 7 bases. Germline-derived CDR1 and CDR2 are KGHSH and LQKENI. The V end was cut by 2 bases, the J end by 1 base, with 15 bases between. The CDR3 length is 16 residues. CDR3 in amino acids: CASSPIQGDLSYEQYF. The DNA of the CDR3 is TGTGCCAGCTCACCAATTCAGGGGGACTTATCCTACGAGCAGTACTTC.

The chain links TRBV5-4 to TRBJ2-3; tentatively, D is TRBD2 (6 bases). There are 16 residues in the CDR3. Between the trimmed V and J ends, which lost 2 bases and 1 base, there was a span of 14 bases. CDR1 and CDR2 from the germline V gene are SGHNT and YYREEE (reference sequence). The CDR3 region has the DNA TGTGCCAGCAGCTTCCCCGAGCGGGCGGGCACAGATACGCAGTATTTT. Encoded protein: CASSFPERAGTDTQYF.

The rearrangement links TRBV4-1 to TRBJ2-7, with D possibly TRBD1 on 5 matching bases. Germline CDR1 reads MGHRA; CDR2 reads YSYEKL. The ends were cut back, 3 bases at V and 2 bases at J, with 11 bases in the middle. CDR3 length: 14 amino acids. CDR3 sequence reads: CASSQITGPYEQYF. The CDR3 DNA reads TGCGCCAGCAGCCAGATAACAGGTCCCTACGAGCAGTACTTC.

The rearrangement joins TRBV29-1 to TRBJ1-2, with D perhaps TRBD1 (5 bases). V lost 2 bases and J 3 bases, leaving 10 bases between the germline ends. The CDR3 loop spans 13 amino acids. Germline CDR1 and CDR2: SQVTM and ANQGSEA. CDR3: CSVELPGYYGYTF. The CDR3, as DNA: TGCAGCGTTGAACTTCCAGGGTACTATGGCTACACCTTC.

The gene calls are TRBV6-1 and TRBJ1-2; no reliable D call. Germline-derived CDR1 and CDR2 are MNHNS and SASEGT. Trimming removed 6 bases at V and 4 bases at J, with 12 bases between. The CDR3 is made up of 13 amino acids. CDR3 sequence reads: CASSSNSPYGYTF. CDR3 in DNA: TGTGCCAGCAGCAGTAACAGCCCCTATGGCTACACCTTC.

The rearrangement uses TRBV6-4 and TRBJ2-3; TRBD2 agrees at 8 bases. Germline V gene data show CDR1 as MRHNA and CDR2 as SNTAGT. V gave up 6 bases and J gave up 1 base; unmatched junction bases: 6. The CDR3 has 15 residues. The CDR3 loop is CASSAGRGGTDTQYF. CDR3 coding DNA: TGTGCCAGCAGCGCCGGGCGGGGGGGCACAGATACGCAGTATTTT.

The genes are TRBV2 and TRBJ2-7, with D uncertain. V was cut by 6 bases and J by 4 bases, with 10 bases left in between. This CDR3 spans 12 amino acids. Germline V gene data show CDR1 as SNHLY and CDR2 as FYNNEI. The CDR3 DNA reads TGTGCCAGCAGCCTGGCCACATACGAGCAGTACTTC. Its protein is CASSLATYEQYF. The entire variable domain, with the rest obtained from reference TRBV2 and TRBJ2-7, is as follows: EPEVTQTPSHQVTQMGQEVILRCVPISNHLYFYWYRQILGQKVEFLVSFYNNEISEKSEIFDDQFSVERPDGSNFTLKIRSTKLEDSAMYFCASSLATYEQYFGPGTRLTVT.

CDR3: CASSVDGGSNYGYTF. Here the CDR3 DNA reads TGTGCCAGCAGCGTAGACGGGGGAAGCAACTATGGCTACACCTTC. The chain carries TRBV9 and TRBJ1-2, with a possible D match to TRBD1 (5 bases). Trimming left V 0 bases short and J 2 bases short, with 11 bases between. Germline V CDR1 and CDR2: SGDLS, YYNGEE. The CDR3 is 15 residues long.

The genes are TRBV4-1 and TRBJ2-1; TRBD2 matches 10 bases. The germline V gene has CDR1 MGHRA and CDR2 YSYEKL. Unmatched junction bases numbered 7, after V lost 1 base and J lost 4 bases. CDR3 length: 17 residues. The DNA of the CDR3 is TGCGCCAGCAGCCAAGTTTTTCGACTAGCGGGTTACAATGAGCAGTTCTTC. Translation gives CASSQVFRLAGYNEQFF.

The gene calls are TRBV6-5 and TRBJ2-3; D is possibly TRBD2 (5 bases). This CDR3 contains 14 residues. V lost 9 bases and J lost 0, with 13 bases in between. CDR1 and CDR2 (germline): MNHEY, SVGAGI. The CDR3 loop reads CASRTPYSTDTQYF. Written as DNA, the CDR3 is TGTGCCAGTCGGACTCCCTATAGCACAGATACGCAGTATTTT.